A selection of T cell receptor beta chains follows, all from one sample in a study of cytotoxic CD8 clonotypes in ibrutinib-treated CLL. Libraries were prepared by immunoSEQ multiplex PCR; TCRdb keeps only in-frame clonotypes and omits some of them. The sample contains over 120,000 clones, 80% of which appear only once. Sequencing used PBMCs, obtained after 36 months of ibrutinib treatment. The receptors come from a human donor with chronic lymphocytic leukemia. The conserved cysteine and the conserved F or W are not part of the CDR3 here. Some rows have no size entry. The others give once, few or many, or a class for an expanded clone.

j_call v_call clone_size cdr3_aa
TRBJ2-7 TRBV2 NA ASNPGTGAYEQY
TRBJ1-3 TRBV19 NA ASSIPRGFGNTIY
TRBJ1-2 TRBV28 few ASSLRGTSYGYT
TRBJ2-2 TRBV5-4 NA ASSIGRYGAGELF
TRBJ2-5 TRBV30 once AWSVGVGETQY
TRBJ1-2 TRBV2 NA ASSESGGST
TRBJ2-7 TRBV6-1 NA ASSEGVFRGAWEQY
TRBJ2-7 TRBV10-3 NA AISGKSYEQY
TRBJ2-7 TRBV4-1 NA ASSPKGLAGYEQY
TRBJ1-3 TRBV6-1 NA ASSELGIRNTIY
TRBJ2-7 TRBV7-9 NA ASSSTSRSPYEQY
TRBJ1-4 TRBV19 NA ASRTQGFGEKLF
TRBJ1-5 TRBV29-1 NA SAKRDSNQPQH
TRBJ1-1 TRBV6-1 NA ASWGGAGGKAF
TRBJ1-5 TRBV7-9 NA ASSDAGQFQPQH
TRBJ2-3 TRBV7-3 once ASSPRGSTDTQY
TRBJ2-2 TRBV6-6 NA ASSAVNTGELF
TRBJ1-1 TRBV27 NA ASWKGGMNTEAF
TRBJ2-1 TRBV6-4 NA ASSDDPGGYNEQF
TRBJ1-1 TRBV5-1 NA ASSLWNTEAF
TRBJ1-2 TRBV5-1 NA ASSLVLDTGWANYGYT
TRBJ2-7 TRBV7-9 NA ASSREAGLGGIEQY
TRBJ2-2 TRBV6-6 few ASSSPGRENTGELF
TRBJ1-1 TRBV10-1 NA ASSSTGGTEAF
TRBJ2-7 TRBV6-5 once ASSSWTSGAYEQY
TRBJ2-5 TRBV6-6 NA ASTSHLRETQY
TRBJ1-3 TRBV5-4 few ASSSRTEYTIY
TRBJ1-5 TRBV19 NA ASSINREVGNQPQH
TRBJ2-2 TRBV7-6 NA ASSGVQLNTGELF
TRBJ2-1 TRBV19 NA ASSIEGGHEQF
TRBJ2-3 TRBV9 NA ASSVGSSGPYTDTQY
TRBJ2-7 TRBV6-5 NA ASSYSGHSSYEQY
TRBJ1-4 TRBV27 NA ASTSWGRNEKLF
TRBJ2-5 TRBV27 NA ASSLDRETQY
TRBJ2-1 TRBV4-1 NA ASSRLPGQGAVEQF
TRBJ2-7 TRBV7-9 NA ASSFGGTGLVHEQY
TRBJ2-2 TRBV18 NA ASSPGSDPTGELF
TRBJ1-6 TRBV6-1 NA ASSDWTVSSYNSPLH
TRBJ2-1 TRBV7-9 NA ASSLLSGSYNEQF
TRBJ2-6 TRBV6-5 NA ASLSPGANVLT
TRBJ2-7 TRBV5-1 NA ASSSTRYEQY
TRBJ2-3 TRBV11-3 NA ASSQGTSWGTDTQY
TRBJ2-2 TRBV6-1 NA ASSDTGTANTGELF
TRBJ2-7 TRBV29-1 few SVAGTSGGPYEQY
TRBJ1-3 TRBV13 NA ASSPPDSNTIY
TRBJ2-1 TRBV4-2 NA ASSQERQGQF
TRBJ1-3 TRBV2 NA ASSVGVPGSGNTIY
TRBJ2-1 TRBV6-4 NA ASSASLAGASEQF
TRBJ2-7 TRBV6-1 NA ASRATGDRGHEQY
TRBJ1-2 TRBV13 NA ASSGSTANYGYT
TRBJ1-4 TRBV5-6 NA ASSGVNKEKLF
TRBJ2-6 TRBV18 NA ASSTEGFGANVLT
TRBJ2-5 TRBV15 NA ATGRDRETQY
TRBJ1-5 TRBV5-6 few ASSVRQVVGPQH
TRBJ1-3 TRBV19 NA ASSISSYSGNTIY
TRBJ2-3 TRBV5-1 once ASSTSTDTQY
TRBJ2-7 TRBV14 few ASSQVHEQY
TRBJ2-7 TRBV7-9 NA ASSSGGQGGDEQY
TRBJ2-2 TRBV4-1 NA ASSHRQGRLTGELF